Presented here are 15 T cell receptor beta chains from one specimen sequenced in a study of blood T cell repertoires in COVID-19. Sequencing used immunoSEQ multiplex PCR; TCRdb keeps in-frame clones, though not all of them. The sample holds roughly 260,000 clones, 82% seen once. The sample comprised peripheral blood. These receptors all come from a woman aged 18 to 35 with acute or convalescent COVID-19.

The chain couples TRBV18 to TRBJ2-3; a weak D match, TRBD2 (5 bases). Germline V gene data show CDR1 as KGHSH and CDR2 as LQKENI. V was cut by 1 base and J by 5 bases, with 10 bases left in between. The length of the CDR3 is 14 residues. CDR3 region: CASSPRLAQDTQYF. For the CDR3, the DNA is TGTGCCAGCTCACCACGGCTAGCTCAAGATACGCAGTATTTT.

V is TRBV19 and J is TRBJ2-7; 10 bases line up with TRBD2. CDR3 length: 15 amino acids. Trimming at V came to 6 bases and at J to 3 bases, leaving 8 bases not matched to a gene. The V gene's germline CDR1 is LNHDA and CDR2 SQIVND (reference sequence). The CDR3 reads CASSREREGGYEQYF. The DNA of the CDR3 is TGTGCCAGTAGCAGGGAGCGGGAGGGCGGCTACGAGCAGTACTTC.

The chain couples TRBV7-9 to TRBJ2-1; weak D call: TRBD2 (6 bases). Germline V gene lookup returns CDR1 SEHNR and CDR2 FQNEAQ (reference sequence). V lost 5 bases, J lost 5 bases, and 10 bases lay in between. This CDR3 contains 13 residues. DNA for the CDR3: TGTGCCAGCAGCCAAGGACTACACAATGAGCAGTTCTTC. This encodes CASSQGLHNEQFF.

This rearrangement joins TRBV29-1 to TRBJ1-4; D is unclear. CDR1 SQVTM and CDR2 ANQGSEA come from the germline V gene. The germline V and J ends were trimmed by 3 bases and 8 bases, with 16 bases remaining between them. The CDR3 contains 14 residues. For the CDR3, the DNA is TGCAGCGTTGACATCGGCAGCCCGGGGGAAAAACTGTTTTTT. Encoded protein: CSVDIGSPGEKLFF.

The chain combines TRBV28 with TRBJ2-7, with TRBD1 identical over 8 bases. V lost 6 bases, J lost 6 bases, and 7 bases stayed unmatched. The CDR3 covers 13 residues. Germline CDR1 is MDHEN and CDR2 is SYDVKM. DNA for the CDR3: TGTGCCAGCAGACAGGACAGGGTTCGCGAGCAGTACTTC. Translated, it gives CASRQDRVREQYF.

The chain carries TRBV18 and TRBJ2-1, with 7 bases that match TRBD2. Per germline, CDR1 KGHSH and CDR2 LQKENI. The trim removed 6 bases at V and 0 bases at J, leaving 5 bases unmatched. This CDR3 is 15 amino acids long. In nucleotides, the CDR3 is TGTGCCAGCTCTAAAGCTAGCGGCTCCTACAATGAGCAGTTCTTC. Its translation: CASSKASGSYNEQFF. Variable domain in full (rest from reference TRBV18 and TRBJ2-1): NAGVMQNPRHLVRRRGQEARLRCSPMKGHSHVYWYRQLPEEGLKFMVYLQKENIIDESGMPKERFSAEFPKEGPSILRIQQVVRGDSAAYFCASSKASGSYNEQFFGPGTRLTVL.

V is TRBV7-3 and J is TRBJ2-1, with 10 bases fitting TRBD2. Germline V gives CDR1 SGHTA, CDR2 FQGTGA. V shed 5 bases and J 3 bases; nucleotides not matched to a gene: 4. This CDR3 is 15 amino acids long. This chain's CDR3 is CASSPRTSGYNEQFF. The CDR3 region has the DNA TGTGCCAGCAGCCCTAGGACTAGCGGCTACAATGAGCAGTTCTTC.

The gene calls are TRBV4-3 and TRBJ2-3; no clear D gene. The length of the CDR3 is 13 residues. CDR1 LGHNA and CDR2 YSLEER come from the germline V gene. The V and J ends lost 0 bases and 4 bases respectively, with 5 bases between them. The CDR3 DNA reads TGCGCCAGCAGCCAAGATAATCCAGATACGCAGTATTTT. Its translation is CASSQDNPDTQYF.

The chain couples TRBV6-2 or TRBV6-3 to TRBJ1-2; 8 bases match TRBD1. V shed 5 bases and J 8 bases; nucleotides not matched to a gene: 7. This CDR3 is 13 amino acids long. Germline CDR1 MNHEY, CDR2 SVGEGT. CDR3 in amino acids: CASSQSRGRGYTF. CDR3 nucleotides: TGTGCCAGCAGTCAGTCCAGGGGGCGCGGCTACACCTTC.

Comments on this clone: The junction does not match germline at one end; this may be a read error. V and J are TRBV18 and TRBJ2-2, with TRBD2 matching over 7 bases. This CDR3 comprises 14 residues. The germline V gene encodes CDR1 KGHSH and CDR2 LQKENI. The CDR3 protein is CASSASGNSGELFF. The DNA for the CDR3 is TGTGCCAGCTCAGCGAGCGGGAACTCCGGGGAGCTGTTTTTT.

In its sample, this clone was seen once. V usage is TRBV27 and J usage is TRBJ1-4; possibly TRBD1 for D (5 bases). V was trimmed by 3 bases and J by 1 base, leaving 21 bases between them. This CDR3 has 19 residues. Per germline, CDR1 MNHEY and CDR2 SMNVEV (reference sequence). The CDR3 DNA sequence: TGTGCCAGCAGTTTCGTCCCAGGGACTACCACTGGAACTAATGAAAAACTGTTTTTT. Protein sequence: CASSFVPGTTTGTNEKLFF. The complete variable domain, with remaining parts taken from reference TRBV27 and TRBJ1-4, reads EAQVTQNPRYLITVTGKKLTVTCSQNMNHEYMSWYRQDPGLGLRQIYYSMNVEVTDKGDVPEGYKVSRKEKRNFPLILESPSPNQTSLYFCASSFVPGTTTGTNEKLFFGSGTQLSVL.

The chain recombines TRBV5-4 with TRBJ2-1; the D is unclear. V was trimmed by 1 base and J by 3 bases, leaving 5 bases between them. The CDR3 consists of 13 residues. Germline-derived CDR1 and CDR2 are SGHNT and YYREEE (reference sequence). The CDR3 spells CASSLINYNEQFF. As DNA, the CDR3 is TGTGCCAGCAGCTTGATAAACTACAATGAGCAGTTCTTC.

The chain has TRBV6-2 or TRBV6-3 and TRBJ1-6, with a weak D call TRBD1 (6 bases). Germline V gives CDR1 MNHEY, CDR2 SVGEGT. V was shortened by 2 bases and J by 12 bases, with 14 bases between the two germline ends. The CDR3 has 14 residues. The CDR3 nucleotides read TGTGCCAGCAGTTACGGGGGCCTCCCAAGACCCCTCCACTTT. It yields the protein CASSYGGLPRPLHF.

In this sample, this clone turned up once. This chain uses TRBV5-5 with TRBJ2-3, with 13 bases lining up with TRBD2. CDR3 length equals 17 residues. Germline assignment: CDR1 SGHKS and CDR2 YYEKEE (reference sequence). V was pared by 5 bases and J by 3 bases, with 9 bases of the junction left unmatched. For the CDR3, the DNA is TGTGCCAGCAGTACTGGGACTAGCGGGATGGGGACAGATACGCAGTATTTT. Translation: CASSTGTSGMGTDTQYF.

The V call is TRBV30, the J call TRBJ2-4, with D tentatively TRBD2 (6 bases). The V end lost 3 bases, the J end lost 8 bases, and 14 bases lay between the germline ends. Germline CDR1 reads GTSNPN; CDR2 reads SVGIG (reference sequence). The CDR3 contains 13 residues. CDR3 sequence: CAWSQGGLDIQYF. CDR3 in DNA: TGTGCCTGGAGCCAGGGAGGCCTTGACATTCAGTACTTC. Combining the CDR3 with reference TRBV30 and TRBJ2-4 gives the whole variable domain SQTIHQWPATLVQPVGSPLSLECTVEGTSNPNLYWYRQAAGRGLQLLFYSVGIGQISSEVPQNLSASRPQDRQFILSSKKLLLSDSGFYLCAWSQGGLDIQYFGAGTRLSVL.